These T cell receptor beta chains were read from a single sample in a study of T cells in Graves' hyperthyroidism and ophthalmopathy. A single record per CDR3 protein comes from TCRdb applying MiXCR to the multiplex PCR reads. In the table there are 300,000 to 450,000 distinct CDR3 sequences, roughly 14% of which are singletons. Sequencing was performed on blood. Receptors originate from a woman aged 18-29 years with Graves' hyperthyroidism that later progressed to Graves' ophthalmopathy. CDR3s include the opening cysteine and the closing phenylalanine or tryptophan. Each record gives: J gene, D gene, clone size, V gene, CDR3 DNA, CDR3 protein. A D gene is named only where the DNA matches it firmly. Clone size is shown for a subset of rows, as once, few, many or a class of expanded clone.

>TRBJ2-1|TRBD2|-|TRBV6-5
TGTGCCAGCAGTTGGACTAGCGGGAGGGGATACAATGAGCAGTTCTTC
CASSWTSGRGYNEQFF
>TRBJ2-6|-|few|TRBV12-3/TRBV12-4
TGTGCCAGCAGCCCGACCCGACCAGGGGCCAACGTCCTGACTTTC
CASSPTRPGANVLTF
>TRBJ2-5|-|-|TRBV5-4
TGTGCCAGCAGCTTGCGGGGTAGACAGGCCCAACAAGAGACCCAGTACTTC
CASSLRGRQAQQETQYF
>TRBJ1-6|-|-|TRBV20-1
TGCAGTGCCCATTGGGGGAACTATAATTCACCCCTCCACTTT
CSAHWGNYNSPLHF
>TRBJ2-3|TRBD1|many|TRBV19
TGTGCCAGCCAGGACAGGGAAGAGTCTAGCACAGATACGCAGTATTTT
CASQDREESSTDTQYF
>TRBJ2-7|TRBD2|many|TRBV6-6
TGTGCCAGCAGTTACACACTGACTAGCGGCCCCTACGAGCAGTACTTC
CASSYTLTSGPYEQYF
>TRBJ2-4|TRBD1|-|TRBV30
TGTGCCTGGAGTGTAGGGACAGGGGGCCTAGCCATTCAGTACTTC
CAWSVGTGGLAIQYF
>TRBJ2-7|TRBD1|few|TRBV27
TGTGCCAGCAGTTTGACAGGACAGGTAACCTACGAGCAGTACTTC
CASSLTGQVTYEQYF
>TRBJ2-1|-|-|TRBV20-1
TGCAGTGCGCCGACAAGTCGTCCAAACTACAATGAGCAGTTCTTC
CSAPTSRPNYNEQFF
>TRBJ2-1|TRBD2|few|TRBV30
TGTGCCTGGAGTGTGATTGTTCCCGGGACTAGCGGGTGGCGGGCCTACAATGAGCAGTTCTTC
CAWSVIVPGTSGWRAYNEQFF
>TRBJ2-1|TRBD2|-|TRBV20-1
TGCAGTGCTTTAGCGGGATTCTCCTACAATGAGCAGTTCTTC
CSALAGFSYNEQFF
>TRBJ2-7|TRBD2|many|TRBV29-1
TGCAGCCGACGCGGGAGGGGGCCGTTCGAGCAGTACTTC
CSRRGRGPFEQYF
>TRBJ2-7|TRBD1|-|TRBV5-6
TGTGCCAGCAGCTTAATAGGACAGGGGGCCTACGAGCAGTACTTC
CASSLIGQGAYEQYF
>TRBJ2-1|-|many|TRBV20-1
TGCAGTGCTAGAGATATGGGCGGGGGCCACAATGAGCAGTTCTTC
CSARDMGGGHNEQFF
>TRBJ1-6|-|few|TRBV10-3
TGTGCCATCAGTGAGTCTCCAGGGTTACCCCTCCACTTT
CAISESPGLPLHF
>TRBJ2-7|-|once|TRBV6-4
TGTGCTGTTGGGGCCGAGATCTTTTACGAGCAGTACTTC
CAVGAEIFYEQYF
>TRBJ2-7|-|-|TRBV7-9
TGTGCCAGCAGCTTTATAGGGCAGCGGGAGCAGTACTTC
CASSFIGQREQYF
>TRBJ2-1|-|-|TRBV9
TGTGCCAGCAGCGTAGACCTGGGTAATGAGCAGTTCTTC
CASSVDLGNEQFF
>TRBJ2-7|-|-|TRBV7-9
TGTGCCAGCAGCTTAGAAACTAGTCACGAGCAGTACTTC
CASSLETSHEQYF
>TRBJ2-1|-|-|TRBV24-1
TGTGCCACCAGTGGCAATGGGGAGCAGTTCTTC
CATSGNGEQFF
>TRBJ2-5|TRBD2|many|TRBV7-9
TGTGCCAGCAGCGGAGTGTTAGCGGGAGTCGATATTGAGACCCAGTACTTC
CASSGVLAGVDIETQYF
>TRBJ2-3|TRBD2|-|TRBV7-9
TGTGCCAGCAGCAAAACTAGCGGGAGTGGTACAGATACGCAGTATTTT
CASSKTSGSGTDTQYF
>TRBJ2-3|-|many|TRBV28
TGTGCCAGCAGGTCTCCCCGGGGTCACGGGCAGTATTTT
CASRSPRGHGQYF
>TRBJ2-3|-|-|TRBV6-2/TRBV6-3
TGTGCCAGCAGTCCCTTCCGACTAGAGTCTAGCACAGATACGCAGTATTTT
CASSPFRLESSTDTQYF
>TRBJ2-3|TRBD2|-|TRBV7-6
TGTGCCAGCAGCTTAGGATCACTAGCGGTATTGTCAGATACGCAGTATTTT
CASSLGSLAVLSDTQYF
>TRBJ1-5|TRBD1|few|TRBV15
TGTGCCACCAGCAGAGACAGGGGGCCAAGCAATCAGCCCCAGCATTTT
CATSRDRGPSNQPQHF
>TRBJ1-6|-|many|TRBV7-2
TGTGCCAGCAGCCCTAAGGTCAGGCTGGATTCACCCCTCCACTTT
CASSPKVRLDSPLHF
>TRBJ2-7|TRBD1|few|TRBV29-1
TGCAGCGCCGGACAGGGAAGATCCTACGAGCAGTACTTC
CSAGQGRSYEQYF
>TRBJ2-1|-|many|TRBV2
TGTGCCAGCAGTGAAGCGCGAAAAGGTGAGCAGTTCTTC
CASSEARKGEQFF
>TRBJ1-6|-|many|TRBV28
TGTGCCAGCAGTTTTCAGGGTCCCCCCCTCCACTTT
CASSFQGPPLHF
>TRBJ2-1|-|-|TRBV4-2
TGTGCCAGCAGCCAAGATATCCAAAGCTCCTACAATGAGCAGTTCTTC
CASSQDIQSSYNEQFF
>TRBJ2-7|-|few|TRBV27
TGTGCCAGCAGTTTATCGGGGAGAGGGACTTACGAGCAGTACTTC
CASSLSGRGTYEQYF
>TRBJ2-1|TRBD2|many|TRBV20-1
TGCAGTGCTAGAGATGGACTAGCGGGAGACTCCAATGAGCAGTTCTTC
CSARDGLAGDSNEQFF
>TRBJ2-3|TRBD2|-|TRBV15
TGTGCCACCAGCAGAGATAAAGGGACTAGCCGCACAGATACGCAGTATTTT
CATSRDKGTSRTDTQYF